A single T cell receptor beta chain is shown here with its context. Its specificity is not known. These data originate in a study of spatial heterogeneity in lung cancer. Study-wide results and limits: Mutation tallies in tumors tracked expanded intratumoral alpha and beta TCR counts.

The ends were cut back, 5 bases at V and 1 base at J, with 8 bases in the middle. Germline V lookup: CDR1 SEHNR, CDR2 FQNEAQ (reference sequence). The CDR3 runs to 13 residues. As to time point: sample taken at primary tumor resection. TCRdb ran MiXCR on the 5' RACE reads and lists one entry per CDR3 protein. Here the sample spans around 19,000 distinct CDR3 sequences, more than 15% being singletons. The sequence derives from a female donor with early-stage non-small cell lung cancer. The chain joins TRBV7-9 to TRBJ2-5; D may match TRBD1 or TRBD2 (5 bases each). Sequencing was performed on lung tumor tissue, taken at surgery. Here the CDR3 reads CASSPGAQETQYF. For the CDR3, the DNA is TGTGCCAGCAGCCCCGGGGCCCAAGAGACCCAGTACTTC.